Listed here is a single T cell receptor beta chain. The antigen is not known. Trimming stripped 6 bases from V and 4 bases from J, with 18 bases between. The CDR3 runs to 15 residues. Sequencing libraries made from TCR beta cDNA carried unique molecular identifiers. Using its own MiXCR run on the PCR reads, TCRdb lists one record per CDR3 protein. The sample records roughly 650,000 distinct CDR3 sequences, around 60% being singletons. The record originates from a study of post-analysis software for immune sequencing data. Study-level points and caveats: With TRBV5-6, TRBV5-1 and TRBV20-1 included, five TRBV segments were more frequent in patients than in controls.

V and J are TRBV12-3 or TRBV12-4 and TRBJ2-5, with TRBD1 as a possible D gene (7 bases). The sequenced sample consisted of blood. The sequence came from a girl aged 2-10 years with multiple sclerosis. The CDR3 DNA sequence: TGTGCCAGCAGGCGGACAGGCGGGAACGGAGAGACCCAGTACTTC. This gives the protein CASRRTGGNGETQYF.